The 32 T cell receptor beta chains below all came from one sample that was sequenced in a study of cytomegalovirus exposure and HLA in healthy donors (dated by TCRdb to the late 2010s). Library preparation employed the immunoSEQ multiplex PCR assay. TCRdb retrieved this table from immuneACCESS and kept in-frame rearrangements only. Not all clones are present; in checked studies, unresolved V genes account for under half, and no reason is known for the remainder. Recorded for this sample are over 100,000 clones; 88% of them occurred a single time. 2% to 2.5% of the sample is in the top ten clones. Specimen: PBMCs. Receptor source: a woman under 30 in good health and CMV-seronegative.

The chain links TRBV15 to TRBJ1-3; unclear D gene. Germline CDR1 reads LNHNV; CDR2 reads YYDKDF (reference sequence). The V and J ends lost 0 bases and 0 bases respectively, with 15 bases between them. The CDR3 is 18 residues long. CDR3 nucleotide sequence: TGTGCCACCAGCAGAGAAATCGGAGTTTTACTCTCTGGAAACACCATATATTTT. Encoded protein: CATSREIGVLLSGNTIYF.

This clone was recorded only once. This chain links TRBV7-2 with TRBJ2-2; TRBD2 aligns across 7 bases. This CDR3 contains 17 residues. The V gene's germline CDR1 is SGHTA and CDR2 FQGNSA. The junction had 13 bases not matched to a gene; V was cut back by 5 bases and J by 4 bases. This CDR3 is CASSPGEGRARTGELFF. CDR3 DNA sequence: TGTGCCAGCAGCCCGGGGGAAGGGAGGGCCCGCACCGGGGAGCTGTTTTTT.

The chain couples TRBV7-9 to TRBJ2-3; D is possibly TRBD2 (6 bases). This CDR3 has 15 residues. The germline V gene encodes CDR1 SEHNR and CDR2 FQNEAQ (reference sequence). V lost 4 bases, J lost 2 bases, and 13 bases lay in between. CDR3 residues: CASSYPAGPTDTQYF. CDR3 nucleotides: TGTGCCAGCAGCTACCCAGCGGGCCCCACAGATACGCAGTATTTT.

The gene calls are TRBV28 and TRBJ1-3; 10 bases match TRBD1. This CDR3 is 16 amino acids long. J lost 0 bases, V lost 5 bases, and 4 bases had no gene match. Germline V gives CDR1 MDHEN, CDR2 SYDVKM. The CDR3, as DNA: TGTGCCAGCAGTGGACAGGGGGAGCCCTCTGGAAACACCATATATTTT. This gives the protein CASSGQGEPSGNTIYF. The full variable domain, with the rest looked up from reference TRBV28 and TRBJ1-3, is DVKVTQSSRYLVKRTGEKVFLECVQDMDHENMFWYRQDPGLGLRLIYFSYDVKMKEKGDIPEGYSVSREKKERFSLILESASTNQTSMYLCASSGQGEPSGNTIYFGEGSWLTVV.

The chain employs TRBV27 and TRBJ2-3, with 9 nucleotides matching TRBD1. After removal of 9 bases from V and 5 bases from J, the junction contained 6 bases not matched to a gene. Germline V lookup: CDR1 MNHEY, CDR2 SMNVEV (reference sequence). The CDR3 has 13 amino acids. The CDR3 protein is CASTGQGLDTQYF. The CDR3, as DNA: TGTGCCAGTACGGGACAGGGTTTAGATACGCAGTATTTT.

J is TRBJ2-5 and V is TRBV28; 8 bases align to TRBD1. Looked up from germline, CDR1 is MDHEN and CDR2 is SYDVKM. The CDR3 totals 13 residues. Trimming took 5 bases from V and 5 from J; bases not matched to a gene: 4. Written as DNA, the CDR3 is TGTGCCAGCAGTCACCAGGGGGCTGAGACCCAGTACTTC. Its protein product is CASSHQGAETQYF. The whole variable domain, remainder taken from reference TRBV28 and TRBJ2-5, is DVKVTQSSRYLVKRTGEKVFLECVQDMDHENMFWYRQDPGLGLRLIYFSYDVKMKEKGDIPEGYSVSREKKERFSLILESASTNQTSMYLCASSHQGAETQYFGPGTRLLVL.

The chain employs TRBV11-2 and TRBJ2-7; D is undetermined. Per the germline V gene, CDR1 is SGHAT and CDR2 is FQNNGV. This CDR3 region has 15 residues. With 5 bases removed from V and 6 bases from J, the gap between germline ends came to 20 bases. CDR3 in amino acids: CASSPPVLGTSEQYF. The CDR3 region has the DNA TGTGCCAGCAGCCCCCCGGTCCTAGGTACGTCCGAGCAGTACTTC.

The rearrangement links TRBV6-6 to TRBJ1-2, with D possibly matching TRBD1 (6 bases). CDR1 and CDR2 (germline): MNHNY, SVGAGI (reference sequence). V lost 5 bases and J 6 bases, leaving 7 bases between the germline ends. The CDR3 contains 11 residues. The CDR3 reads CASSTGNGYTF. Here the CDR3 DNA reads TGTGCCAGCAGTACAGGGAATGGCTACACCTTC.

The chain links TRBV9 to TRBJ2-1; TRBD2 matches 10 bases. Trimming cost V 3 bases and J 6 bases; bases outside gene matches: 9. Germline CDR1 and CDR2: SGDLS and YYNGEE. This CDR3 has 16 amino acids. CDR3 sequence reads: CASSAISSGGFNEQFF. Here the CDR3 DNA reads TGTGCCAGCAGCGCGATTTCTAGCGGGGGTTTCAATGAGCAGTTCTTC.

In DNA, the CDR3 is TGTGCCGGCCGGGGGAGTAAGGATTCACCCCTCCACTTT. Amino acid sequence: CAGRGSKDSPLHF. V is TRBV5-4 and J is TRBJ1-6, with D possibly matching TRBD1 (5 bases). This CDR3 is 13 amino acids long. Trimming removed 10 bases from V and 8 bases from J, with 16 bases in between. Per the germline V gene, CDR1 is SGHNT and CDR2 is YYREEE (reference sequence).

The chain joins TRBV6-5 to TRBJ1-1; D ambiguous. Deletions cut 6 bases from V and 1 base from J, with 12 bases between. Germline V gives CDR1 MNHEY, CDR2 SVGAGI. The length of the CDR3 is 14 residues. CDR3: CASSIKQPNTEAFF. The CDR3 coding sequence is TGTGCCAGCAGCATTAAACAACCGAACACTGAAGCTTTCTTT.

This clone was seen more than once but under ten times. The genes are TRBV28 and TRBJ1-1, with D perhaps TRBD1 (6 bases). This CDR3 is built from 13 residues. The V and J ends lost 6 bases and 3 bases respectively, with 11 bases between them. Germline-derived CDR1 and CDR2 are MDHEN and SYDVKM. The CDR3 region has the DNA TGTGCCAGCAGCTTCGGGACACACACTGAAGCTTTCTTT. This translates into CASSFGTHTEAFF.

V usage is TRBV28 and J usage is TRBJ1-1; the D is unclear. Trimming took 5 bases from V and 0 from J, leaving 16 bases between them. The CDR3 spans 16 residues. Germline V lookup: CDR1 MDHEN, CDR2 SYDVKM. The CDR3 DNA sequence: TGTGCCAGCAGTCCCATGGAATCCGACTTGAACACTGAAGCTTTCTTT. Translating gives CASSPMESDLNTEAFF.

The chain recombines TRBV7-8 with TRBJ2-5, with D unresolved. Germline lookup yields CDR1 SGHVS and CDR2 FQNEAQ. Between the trimmed V and J ends, which lost 4 bases and 5 bases, there was a span of 5 bases. CDR3 length equals 11 residues. CDR3 in DNA: TGTGCCAGCAGCTCCGGGGAGACCCAGTACTTC. Its protein is CASSSGETQYF.

This clone was detected only a few times. Written as DNA, the CDR3 is TGTGCCAGCAGTCCCTTTCGACAGGGGGCAAAACAGCCCCAGCATTTT. Translated, it gives CASSPFRQGAKQPQHF. The chain joins TRBV28 to TRBJ1-5; 10 bases are shared with TRBD1. After removal of 5 bases from V and 7 bases from J, the junction contained 11 bases not matched to a gene. CDR1 and CDR2 from the germline V gene are MDHEN and SYDVKM. The CDR3 covers 16 residues.

The rearrangement links TRBV11-2 to TRBJ2-7; 10 bases fit TRBD1. This CDR3 spans 14 amino acids. Trimming removed 1 base from V and 4 bases from J; junction bases left unmatched: 1. Per germline, CDR1 SGHAT and CDR2 FQNNGV. The CDR3 DNA is TGTGCCAGCAGCTTAGGACAGGGGGCTTACGAGCAGTACTTC. Protein product: CASSLGQGAYEQYF.

Here the CDR3 DNA reads TGCGCCAGCAGCCCCGCGGACCGACTAGCGGGGCAAGAGACCCAGTACTTC. This codes for CASSPADRLAGQETQYF. The chain recombines TRBV4-1 with TRBJ2-5; 11 bases fit TRBD2. Germline-derived CDR1 and CDR2 are MGHRA and YSYEKL. CDR3 length equals 17 residues. V dropped 4 bases and J dropped 2; count of bases not matched to a gene: 9.

The sample holds one count of this clone. The chain uses TRBV6-6 and TRBJ2-7, with 13 bases fitting TRBD2. This CDR3 region has 15 residues. From germline, CDR1 is MNHNY and CDR2 SVGAGI (reference sequence). Trimming at V came to 4 bases and at J to 0 bases, leaving 0 bases not matched to a gene. The CDR3 DNA reads TGTGCCAGCAGTTGGACTAGCGGGAGCTCCTACGAGCAGTACTTC. Translated, it gives CASSWTSGSSYEQYF.

The CDR3 DNA follows: TGTGCCAGCAGTTTATCGCCGAGGACAGGGGGAAAGCAGTACTTC. This codes for CASSLSPRTGGKQYF. The J gene is TRBJ2-7, the V gene TRBV28; the match to TRBD1 covers 10 bases. Germline V CDR1 and CDR2: MDHEN, SYDVKM. V lost 1 base to trimming and J lost 8 bases; unmatched junction nucleotides: 8. CDR3 length equals 15 residues.

This sequence joins TRBV7-2 and TRBJ2-7; a possible D gene is TRBD2 (6 bases). Trimming removed 3 bases at V and 2 bases at J, with 14 bases between. There are 15 residues in the CDR3. Germline CDR1 and CDR2: SGHTA and FQGNSA. Here the CDR3 DNA reads TGTGCCAGCAGCTTGGCGGCTAGCGAGACCTACGAGCAGTACTTC. It translates to CASSLAASETYEQYF.

The rearrangement links TRBV2 to TRBJ2-5, with 8 nucleotides matching TRBD1. Germline V gives CDR1 SNHLY, CDR2 FYNNEI. J was trimmed by 4 bases and V by 10 bases; bases with no gene match: 11. The CDR3 covers 14 residues. Written as DNA, the CDR3 is TGTGCCACCGGCAAGGATGGACAGGGAGAGACCCAGTACTTC. As protein: CATGKDGQGETQYF.

In its sample, this clone was seen once. V and J are TRBV23-1 and TRBJ2-1; 7 bases agree with TRBD2. TRBV23-1 is reported as an ORF; its role is uncertain. This CDR3 has 16 amino acids. V was clipped by 1 base and J by 7 bases; unmatched bases: 10. This chain's CDR3 is CASSQLGGREMNEQFF. CDR3 bases: TGCGCCAGCAGTCAATTGGGGGGGAGAGAGATGAATGAGCAGTTCTTC.

V usage is TRBV19 and J usage is TRBJ2-7; TRBD1 matches at 11 bases. Looked up from germline, CDR1 is LNHDA and CDR2 is SQIVND (reference sequence). V shed 3 bases, J shed 9 bases, and the junction held 10 bases outside the gene matches. The CDR3 sequence is 15 residues long. CDR3 in DNA: TGTGCCAGTAGTATTCGCCCGGGACAGGGGGTGGCGCAGTACTTC. This encodes CASSIRPGQGVAQYF.

The chain links TRBV27 to TRBJ1-1; 9 bases are shared with TRBD1. The CDR3 consists of 17 residues. V was clipped by 4 bases and J by 1 base; unmatched bases: 10. The germline V gene encodes CDR1 MNHEY and CDR2 SMNVEV (reference sequence). Written as DNA, the CDR3 is TGTGCCAGCAGTTCCCGAACTACAGGGGGCAGGAACACTGAAGCTTTCTTT. Translating it yields CASSSRTTGGRNTEAFF.

The CDR3 region is CASRRGQNSYEQYF. CDR3 nucleotides: TGTGCCAGCAGGAGGGGACAGAACTCCTACGAGCAGTACTTC. The V and J genes are TRBV27 and TRBJ2-7; 7 nucleotides line up with TRBD1. The CDR3 totals 14 residues. The germline V gene encodes CDR1 MNHEY and CDR2 SMNVEV (reference sequence). With 6 bases clipped from V and 0 bases from J, the junction kept 5 bases outside the gene matches.

V usage is TRBV10-3 and J usage is TRBJ2-3; 7 bases fit TRBD2. Germline V gene data show CDR1 as ENHRY and CDR2 as SYGVKD. The length of the CDR3 is 17 residues. V shed 3 bases, J shed 5 bases, and the junction held 14 bases outside the gene matches. The CDR3 region is CAISDPLTAGRGDTQYF. The CDR3 nucleotides read TGTGCCATCAGTGACCCCTTAACAGCGGGAAGGGGAGATACGCAGTATTTT.

The chain uses TRBV10-3 and TRBJ2-1, with 11 bases aligning to TRBD2. Trimming cost V 4 bases and J 0 bases; bases outside gene matches: 5. The CDR3 contains 17 residues. Germline values: CDR1 ENHRY, CDR2 SYGVKD. The CDR3: CAISGASGGSSYNEQFF. The DNA of the CDR3 is TGTGCCATCAGTGGAGCTAGCGGGGGGAGCTCCTACAATGAGCAGTTCTTC.

The J gene is TRBJ2-3, the V gene TRBV27, with 8 bases identical to TRBD1. The ends lost 4 bases at V and 6 bases at J; junction bases unmatched: 9. The CDR3 loop spans 15 amino acids. Germline V gives CDR1 MNHEY, CDR2 SMNVEV (reference sequence). CDR3 protein: CASSSVGQGGDTQYF. In DNA form, the CDR3 reads TGTGCCAGCAGTTCTGTCGGACAGGGTGGTGATACGCAGTATTTT.

V gene TRBV6-5 combines with J gene TRBJ2-3; TRBD2 agrees at 7 bases. This CDR3 has 16 amino acids. The germline CDR1 and CDR2 sequences are MNHEY and SVGAGI. V lost 0 bases and J lost 2; bases outside the gene matches: 5. The CDR3 loop is CASSYSRAGDTDTQYF. The CDR3 DNA is TGTGCCAGCAGTTACTCGAGGGCGGGGGACACAGATACGCAGTATTTT.

This chain links TRBV27 with TRBJ2-7; 10 positions agree with TRBD1. Germline V gives CDR1 MNHEY, CDR2 SMNVEV (reference sequence). Germline trimming cut 3 bases from V and 6 bases from J; bases unmatched to any gene: 5. The CDR3 has 14 amino acids. Here the CDR3 reads CASSFSGQGGEQYF. DNA of the CDR3: TGTGCCAGCAGTTTCTCCGGACAGGGGGGCGAGCAGTACTTC.

The count of this clone is one. Other DNA sequences in this sample translate to the same CDR3. V usage is TRBV18 and J usage is TRBJ2-3; 10 positions agree with TRBD2. This CDR3 is 16 amino acids long. Germline values: CDR1 KGHSH, CDR2 LQKENI. J lost 2 bases, V lost 2 bases, and 4 bases had no gene match. CDR3: CASSPKSGGATDTQYF. DNA for the CDR3: TGTGCCAGCTCACCAAAAAGCGGGGGGGCCACAGATACGCAGTATTTT. The whole variable domain, filled in from reference TRBV18 and TRBJ2-3, reads NAGVMQNPRHLVRRRGQEARLRCSPMKGHSHVYWYRQLPEEGLKFMVYLQKENIIDESGMPKERFSAEFPKEGPSILRIQQVVRGDSAAYFCASSPKSGGATDTQYFGPGTRLTVL.

The chain is built from TRBV7-2 and TRBJ2-3, with TRBD2 identical over 7 bases. Losses at the gene ends were 1 base for V and 0 bases for J; bases not matched to a gene: 7. Germline V lookup: CDR1 SGHTA, CDR2 FQGNSA. This CDR3 is 17 amino acids long. CDR3 DNA sequence: TGTGCCAGCAGCTTAGGCCTTTCAGCGGGGAGCACAGATACGCAGTATTTT. Its translation is CASSLGLSAGSTDTQYF.